Each of the 10 T cell receptor beta chains below was sequenced from the same sample in a study of T-cell memory formation after mild COVID-19. TCRdb itself ran the 5' RACE reads through MiXCR, one entry per CDR3 protein. Among hundreds of thousands of distinct CDR3 sequences, 20% were seen once, and the ten largest hold approximately 12%. Material: PBMCs or a T cell subset sorted from them (not recorded which). These receptors all stem from an adult woman who had mild COVID-19 (a few samples of this study predate the infection). Cell type and time point are not known.

The chain employs TRBV7-3 and TRBJ2-1, with 7 bases fitting TRBD1. J gave up 6 bases and V 4 bases, and 3 bases lay outside the gene matches. The CDR3 runs 13 residues. Looked up from germline, CDR1 is SGHTA and CDR2 is FQGTGA. Here the CDR3 reads CASSSDRSNEQFF. CDR3 nucleotides: TGTGCCAGCAGCTCGGACAGGTCCAATGAGCAGTTCTTC.

The J gene is TRBJ2-3, the V gene TRBV6-2 or TRBV6-3, with D possibly being TRBD1 (7 bases). The CDR3 is 14 residues long. Germline lookup yields CDR1 MNHEY and CDR2 SVGEGT. Trimming stripped 4 bases from V and 8 bases from J, with 16 bases between. CDR3 in DNA: TGTGCCAGCAGTTGGACAGGCTCCGGGGGTACGCAGTATTTT. Protein sequence: CASSWTGSGGTQYF.

The chain is built from TRBV2 and TRBJ2-6, with D perhaps matching TRBD2 (6 bases). V was shortened by 4 bases and J by 0 bases, with 13 bases between the two germline ends. The germline gives CDR1 SNHLY, CDR2 FYNNEI. This CDR3 comprises 17 residues. The chain's CDR3 is CASSGVTRGSGANVLTF. The CDR3 DNA reads as TGTGCCAGCAGTGGCGTGACGCGGGGCTCTGGGGCCAACGTCCTGACTTTC.

This clonotype turned up a few times. The V gene is TRBV3-1, the J gene TRBJ2-7; no firm D call. CDR3 length: 16 residues. Germline V CDR1 and CDR2: LGHDT, YNNKEL (reference sequence). Trimming took 2 bases from V and 2 from J, leaving 16 bases between them. CDR3 amino acids: CASSQLQGPTTYEQYF. The CDR3 region has the DNA TGTGCCAGCAGCCAACTCCAAGGGCCAACTACCTACGAGCAGTACTTC.

The table lists this clonotype with a few counts. This sequence joins TRBV7-2 and TRBJ1-5; D is unresolved. The CDR3 extends over 14 amino acids. Germline CDR1 SGHTA, CDR2 FQGNSA. Trimming left V 6 bases short and J 2 bases short, with 11 bases between. The CDR3 nucleotides read TGTGCCAGCAGTCAGTATGGGGGCAATCAGCCCCAGCATTTT. It translates to CASSQYGGNQPQHF.

Only a few counts were recorded for this clonotype. The V call is TRBV5-1, the J call TRBJ2-5; D might be TRBD1 (6 bases). Trimming shortened V by 1 base and J by 0 bases, and 19 bases separated the two germline ends. Germline values: CDR1 SGHRS, CDR2 YFSETQ. The CDR3 is 18 amino acids. CDR3 DNA: TGCGCCAGCAGCTTGCAGCAGGGGTCACCGACATACCAAGAGACCCAGTACTTC. Protein sequence: CASSLQQGSPTYQETQYF.

The V gene is TRBV6-5, the J gene TRBJ1-6, with 7 bases lining up with TRBD1. Per the germline V gene, CDR1 is MNHEY and CDR2 is SVGAGI. This CDR3 comprises 15 residues. V trimming: 5 bases; J trimming: 5 bases; junction bases outside the gene matches: 6. The CDR3 loop is CASSPPDRHNSPLHF. The CDR3, as DNA: TGTGCCAGCAGTCCTCCGGACAGGCATAATTCACCCCTCCACTTT.

J is TRBJ2-3 and V is TRBV4-2, with a possible D match to TRBD2 (7 bases). With 3 bases removed from V and 7 bases from J, the gap between germline ends came to 20 bases. Germline assignment: CDR1 LGHNA and CDR2 YNFKEQ. The CDR3 length is 16 residues. CDR3 in DNA: TGTGCCAGCAGCCAGACATCTTACGGGGGGCTAAATACGCAGTATTTT. It is translated as CASSQTSYGGLNTQYF.

The table lists this clonotype with a few counts. The chain links TRBV10-3 to TRBJ2-7; unclear D gene. Trimming removed 0 bases at V and 2 bases at J, with 11 bases between. The CDR3 has 15 residues. Germline lookup yields CDR1 ENHRY and CDR2 SYGVKD. In nucleotides, the CDR3 is TGTGCCATCAGTGAGTCAATCCTAGGAGCCTACGAGCAGTACTTC. The encoded protein is CAISESILGAYEQYF.

This clonotype has only a few counts. The genes are TRBV5-5 and TRBJ1-1; TRBD1 agrees at 7 bases. V gave up 4 bases and J gave up 10 bases; unmatched junction bases: 16. The CDR3 is 15 amino acids. Germline V CDR1 and CDR2: SGHKS, YYEKEE (reference sequence). The CDR3, as DNA: TGTGCCAGCAGCCCAGAGACAGGGTTTGGATCTGGAGCTTTCTTT. Translated, it gives CASSPETGFGSGAFF.